Below, 16 T cell receptor beta chains from the same sample are listed, as sequenced in a study of T cells in Graves' hyperthyroidism and ophthalmopathy. Amplification targeted TCR beta CDR3 regions from RNA transcripts. Researchers ran a first-round RT-PCR on the TCR CDR3 using the HTBI primer set. TCRdb re-analysed the multiplex PCR reads in MiXCR, keeping a single row per CDR3 protein. The sample has over 550,000 distinct CDR3 sequences; approximately 15% are singletons. The sequenced sample was blood. These receptors were obtained from a woman aged 18 to 35 with Graves' hyperthyroidism.

This clonotype was recorded many times. The chain is built from TRBV11-2 and TRBJ2-2, with 9 bases aligning to TRBD1. Germline V lookup: CDR1 SGHAT, CDR2 FQNNGV. The CDR3 is made up of 15 amino acids. J lost 6 bases, V lost 1 base, and 3 bases had no gene match. CDR3 DNA: TGTGCCAGCAGCTTAGTACAGGGGGCGTCCGGGGAGCTGTTTTTT. Translation: CASSLVQGASGELFF. The variable domain in full, completed from reference TRBV11-2 and TRBJ2-2, reads EAGVAQSPRYKIIEKRQSVAFWCNPISGHATLYWYQQILGQGPKLLIQFQNNGVVDDSQLPKDRFSAERLKGVDSTLKIQPAKLEDSAVYLCASSLVQGASGELFFGEGSRLTVL.

This clonotype was recorded a few times. The chain links TRBV5-8 to TRBJ2-1; no clear D gene. CDR3 length equals 12 residues. Trimming removed 4 bases at V and 8 bases at J, with 10 bases between. Germline-derived CDR1 and CDR2 are SGHTS and YDEGEE. CDR3 nucleotide sequence: TGTGCCAGCAGCAGCGAGGTACATGAGCAGTTCTTC. Protein: CASSSEVHEQFF. Variable domain in full (rest from reference TRBV5-8 and TRBJ2-1): EAGVTQSPTHLIKTRGQQATLRCSPISGHTSVYWYQQALGLGLQFLLWYDEGEERNRGNFPPRFSGRQFPNYSSELNVNALELEDSALYLCASSSEVHEQFFGPGTRLTVL.

This clonotype appeared many times. The chain carries TRBV28 and TRBJ2-2; no reliable D call. CDR3 size: 14 residues. With 5 bases removed from V and 6 bases from J, the gap between germline ends came to 13 bases. Looked up from germline, CDR1 is MDHEN and CDR2 is SYDVKM. Here the CDR3 reads CASSTPLEAGELFF. CDR3 in DNA: TGTGCCAGCAGTACGCCCTTAGAGGCCGGGGAGCTGTTTTTT.

This clonotype was seen more than once but under ten times. In DNA form, the CDR3 reads TGCAGTGCCCGGACTAGCGCCAATGAGCAGTTCTTC. Amino acids: CSARTSANEQFF. The gene calls are TRBV20-1 and TRBJ2-1; 9 nucleotides line up with TRBD2. Per germline, CDR1 DFQATT and CDR2 SNEGSKA (reference sequence). V shed 6 bases, J shed 6 bases, and the junction held 3 bases outside the gene matches. The CDR3 loop spans 12 amino acids.

This clonotype was counted ten times or more. The chain combines TRBV20-1 with TRBJ1-6; possible D gene TRBD1, 6 bases. V was trimmed by 4 bases and J by 4 bases, leaving 11 bases between them. Germline CDR1 and CDR2: DFQATT and SNEGSKA (reference sequence). There are 14 residues in the CDR3. The CDR3 sequence: CSAKTDSYNSPLHF. The CDR3 coding sequence is TGCAGTGCTAAAACGGACAGTTATAATTCACCCCTCCACTTT.

The sample holds a few counts of this clonotype. The chain joins TRBV10-3 to TRBJ1-1; 7 positions agree with TRBD1. After removal of 10 bases from V and 0 bases from J, the junction contained 14 bases not matched to a gene. Germline V CDR1 and CDR2: ENHRY, SYGVKD. This CDR3 contains 16 residues. The CDR3 is CATRDSYTKLNTEAFF. DNA of the CDR3: TGTGCCACTAGGGACAGCTATACCAAGTTGAACACTGAAGCTTTCTTT.

This clonotype was detected only a few times. The chain uses TRBV12-3 or TRBV12-4 and TRBJ1-1; unclear D gene. Trimming shortened V by 3 bases and J by 11 bases, and 10 bases separated the two germline ends. This CDR3 region has 11 residues. CDR3 in amino acids: CASSFTGRAFF. CDR3 in DNA: TGTGCCAGCAGTTTTACGGGAAGGGCTTTCTTT.

Details on this clonotype: The junction and the germline gene differ at one end; a read error may be behind it. The CDR3 coding sequence is TGTGCCAGCAGGGGGCTAGCCAAAGACATTCAGTACTTC. This gives the protein CASRGLAKDIQYF. This chain uses TRBV2 with TRBJ2-4; D possibly uses TRBD1 or TRBD2 (5 bases each). The germline V gene encodes CDR1 SNHLY and CDR2 FYNNEI. The CDR3 totals 13 residues.

This clonotype was detected a few times. The junction and the germline gene differ at one end; a read error may be behind it. This rearrangement joins TRBV4-1 to TRBJ1-1; the D gene is possibly TRBD1 (6 bases). The CDR3 is 15 residues long. Per germline, CDR1 MGHRA and CDR2 YSYEKL. The CDR3 bases are TGCGCCGGCAGCCAAGTGGGGACAAGGAACACTGAAGCTTTCTTT. Translation: CAGSQVGTRNTEAFF.

This clonotype turned up a few times. V and J are TRBV6-1 and TRBJ1-2; D may be TRBD1 (5 bases). Trimming took off 3 bases at V and 1 base at J, with 12 bases between the two ends. The CDR3 has 15 residues. Germline V gene sequence: CDR1 MNHNS, CDR2 SASEGT. The CDR3 loop reads CASSDALGGNYGYTF. The CDR3 bases are TGTGCCAGCAGTGATGCCCTGGGGGGTAACTATGGCTACACCTTC.

This clonotype showed up many times. The V and J genes are TRBV7-2 and TRBJ1-5, with D uncertain. Germline V gene data show CDR1 as SGHTA and CDR2 as FQGNSA. Trimming pared 3 bases from V and 5 bases from J, leaving 11 bases between. There are 14 residues in the CDR3. The CDR3 is CASSLTGRDQPQHF. CDR3 in DNA: TGTGCCAGCAGCTTGACGGGGAGAGATCAGCCCCAGCATTTT.

This clonotype was observed many times. V gene TRBV7-2 combines with J gene TRBJ2-1; TRBD2 matches 10 bases. Germline CDR1 and CDR2: SGHTA and FQGNSA. J gave up 7 bases and V 6 bases, and 12 bases lay outside the gene matches. This CDR3 has 16 amino acids. The CDR3 DNA reads as TGTGCCAGCAGACCTTTAGCGGGGGGCCCCCCTAATGAGCAGTTCTTC. Encoded protein: CASRPLAGGPPNEQFF. The variable domain in full, with the rest retrieved from reference TRBV7-2 and TRBJ2-1, is GAGVSQSPSNKVTEKGKDVELRCDPISGHTALYWYRQSLGQGLEFLIYFQGNSAPDKSGLPSDRFSAERTGGSVSTLTIQRTQQEDSAVYLCASRPLAGGPPNEQFFGPGTRLTVL.

The chain uses TRBV20-1 and TRBJ1-2; possibly TRBD1 for D (5 bases). Germline V gives CDR1 DFQATT, CDR2 SNEGSKA (reference sequence). V shed 3 bases and J shed 5 bases, with 10 bases lying between them. The CDR3 has 12 amino acids. The CDR3 loop reads CSASREGYGYTF. The CDR3 DNA reads TGCAGTGCTAGTCGGGAGGGGTATGGCTACACCTTC.

The J gene is TRBJ2-1, the V gene TRBV20-1, with TRBD2 identical over 14 bases. Looked up from germline, CDR1 is DFQATT and CDR2 is SNEGSKA (reference sequence). The CDR3 extends over 15 amino acids. With 6 bases clipped from V and 3 bases from J, the junction kept 4 bases outside the gene matches. The CDR3 DNA is TGCAGTGCGATGGGACTAGCGGGAGTCTACAATGAGCAGTTCTTC. It codes for CSAMGLAGVYNEQFF.

This clonotype was seen many times. The chain recombines TRBV20-1 with TRBJ2-7, with 10 positions matching TRBD2. J lost 2 bases, V lost 0 bases, and 7 bases had no gene match. The CDR3 length is 16 residues. Germline CDR1 DFQATT, CDR2 SNEGSKA (reference sequence). The CDR3 spells CSARERTGTSAYEQYF. The CDR3 region has the DNA TGCAGTGCTAGAGAGCGAACCGGGACTAGCGCCTACGAGCAGTACTTC.

The rearrangement uses TRBV4-1 and TRBJ2-3, with 10 bases that match TRBD2. This CDR3 comprises 16 residues. From germline, CDR1 is MGHRA and CDR2 YSYEKL. With 5 bases clipped from V and 4 bases from J, the junction kept 9 bases outside the gene matches. In DNA, the CDR3 is TGCGCCAGCAGCAGGGCTAGCGGGAGTTCTCCAGATACGCAGTATTTT. Protein sequence: CASSRASGSSPDTQYF.